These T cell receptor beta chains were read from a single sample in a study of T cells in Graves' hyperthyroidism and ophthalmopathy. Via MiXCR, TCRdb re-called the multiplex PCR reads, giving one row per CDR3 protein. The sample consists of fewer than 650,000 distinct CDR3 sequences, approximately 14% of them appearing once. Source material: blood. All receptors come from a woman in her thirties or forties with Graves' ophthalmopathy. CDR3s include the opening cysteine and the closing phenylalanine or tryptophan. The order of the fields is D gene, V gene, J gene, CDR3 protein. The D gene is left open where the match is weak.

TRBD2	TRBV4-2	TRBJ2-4	CASSQLTSGRNIQYF
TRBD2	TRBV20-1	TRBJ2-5	CSACGTSSAQETQYF
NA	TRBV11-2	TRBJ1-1	CASSLEAGRGGSEAFF
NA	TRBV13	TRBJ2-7	CASSPRAGKSSYEQYF
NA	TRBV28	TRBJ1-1	CASSLDRRGGLLNTEAFF
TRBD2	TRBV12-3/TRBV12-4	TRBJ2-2	CASSLSVSGRANTGELFF
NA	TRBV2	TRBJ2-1	CASSEERWPSNEQFF
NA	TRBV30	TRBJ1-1	CAWRKMAEAFF
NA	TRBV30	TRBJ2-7	CAWKGTFTYEQYF
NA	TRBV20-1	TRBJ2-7	CSAKPGAYEQYF
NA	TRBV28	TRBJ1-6	CASAGGSNSPLHF